Listed here are 32 T cell receptor beta chains from one sample, sequenced in a study of shared clonotypes between healthy human individuals. Here immunoSEQ multiplex PCR was the method, and the copy in TCRdb shows in-frame clones only, minus some. The sample includes just over 2,000,000 clones, 85% to 95% of them seen just once. Source material: naive CD4+ T cells sorted from blood. Documented subset: CD45RA+ positively selected. The source is a man aged 18 to 30 in good health.

With respect to this clone: This may come from a read error, since a much larger clone is one base off. Within the sample, other DNA sequences also encode this same CDR3. This chain uses TRBV28 with TRBJ1-1; a possible D gene is TRBD1 (6 bases). The germline CDR1 and CDR2 sequences are MDHEN and SYDVKM. The CDR3 is made up of 14 amino acids. CDR3 sequence: CASTVRGRNTEAFF. The CDR3 DNA reads as TGTGCCAGCACCGTAAGGGGGAGGAACACTGAAGCCTTCTTT. Drawing the rest from reference TRBV28 and TRBJ1-1, the complete variable domain is DVKVTQSSRYLVKRTGEKVFLECVQDMDHENMFWYRQDPGLGLRLIYFSYDVKMKEKGDIPEGYSVSREKKERFSLILESASTNQTSMYLCASTVRGRNTEAFFGQGTRLTVV.

The V and J genes are TRBV2 and TRBJ1-3; no firm D call. The CDR3 covers 13 residues. Germline V gene data show CDR1 as SNHLY and CDR2 as FYNNEI. Trimming shortened V by 0 bases and J by 4 bases, and 4 bases separated the two germline ends. CDR3 in amino acids: CASSEAGGNTIYF. The CDR3 nucleotides are TGTGCCAGCAGTGAAGCCGGGGGAAACACCATATATTTT.

This chain connects TRBV7-9 to TRBJ1-2; D ambiguous. Per germline, CDR1 SEHNR and CDR2 FQNEAQ (reference sequence). The CDR3 length is 14 residues. The V gene lost 3 bases and the J gene lost 7 bases, with 15 bases spanning the gap. CDR3: CASSLPTTVGGYTF. Written as DNA, the CDR3 is TGTGCCAGCAGCTTGCCTACTACGGTGGGTGGCTACACCTTC. Full variable domain (outside the CDR3, taken from reference TRBV7-9 and TRBJ1-2): DTGVSQNPRHKITKRGQNVTFRCDPISEHNRLYWYRQTLGQGPEFLTYFQNEAQLEKSRLLSDRFSAERPKGSFSTLEIQRTEQGDSAMYLCASSLPTTVGGYTFGSGTRLTVV.

The CDR3 is CASSVTGEETQYF. The CDR3 DNA reads TGCGCCAGCAGCGTGACAGGGGAGGAGACCCAGTACTTC. The rearrangement joins TRBV5-1 to TRBJ2-5; 8 bases fit TRBD1. This CDR3 has 13 residues. After removal of 4 bases from V and 5 bases from J, the junction contained 4 bases not matched to a gene. The germline V gene encodes CDR1 SGHRS and CDR2 YFSETQ.

The chain carries TRBV5-1 and TRBJ2-3; 7 bases agree with TRBD1. The germline gives CDR1 SGHRS, CDR2 YFSETQ. The length of the CDR3 is 14 residues. V shed 4 bases, J shed 5 bases, and the junction held 7 bases outside the gene matches. The CDR3 nucleotides read TGCGCCAGCAGCCCAGACAGGGAGCAAGATACGCAGTATTTT. Its protein product is CASSPDREQDTQYF.

The V gene is TRBV5-6, the J gene TRBJ2-7; 11 positions match TRBD2. Losses at the gene ends were 6 bases for V and 3 bases for J; bases not matched to a gene: 11. The CDR3 is 16 residues long. CDR1 SGHDT and CDR2 YYEEEE come from the germline V gene. CDR3 sequence (DNA): TGTGCCAGCACCCGCGGCACTAGCGGGAGAGGCTACGAGCAGTACTTC. Its translation: CASTRGTSGRGYEQYF. The complete variable domain, with remaining parts taken from reference TRBV5-6 and TRBJ2-7, reads DAGVTQSPTHLIKTRGQQVTLRCSPKSGHDTVSWYQQALGQGPQFIFQYYEEEERQRGNFPDRFSGHQFPNYSSELNVNALLLGDSALYLCASTRGTSGRGYEQYFGPGTRLTVT.

V is TRBV7-9 and J is TRBJ2-3; 14 nucleotides match TRBD2. Germline values: CDR1 SEHNR, CDR2 FQNEAQ (reference sequence). The CDR3 is 18 amino acids. Trimming at V came to 5 bases and at J to 6 bases, leaving 13 bases not matched to a gene. The DNA of the CDR3 is TGTGCCAGCAGCCTACTAGGGACTAGCGGGAGTAAGGGTGATACGCAGTATTTT. Residues: CASSLLGTSGSKGDTQYF.

The chain recombines TRBV6-1 with TRBJ1-5; D is unclear. The CDR3 runs to 13 residues. Germline CDR1 is MNHNS and CDR2 is SASEGT. The V gene lost 6 bases and the J gene lost 0 bases, with 6 bases spanning the gap. The CDR3 nucleotides are TGTGCCAGCAGACGGAATAGCAATCAGCCCCAGCATTTT. It codes for CASRRNSNQPQHF.

V is TRBV5-1 and J is TRBJ1-4, with D possibly TRBD1 on 5 matching bases. CDR1 is SGHRS and CDR2 is YFSETQ in the germline V gene. The V end was cut by 2 bases, the J end by 7 bases, with 9 bases between. This CDR3 has 13 amino acids. The CDR3 region has the DNA TGCGCCAGCAGCTTCCGGGGACTTGAAAAACTGTTTTTT. Amino acid sequence: CASSFRGLEKLFF. The full variable domain, with the rest looked up from reference TRBV5-1 and TRBJ1-4, is KAGVTQTPRYLIKTRGQQVTLSCSPISGHRSVSWYQQTPGQGLQFLFEYFSETQRNKGNFPGRFSGRQFSNSRSEMNVSTLELGDSALYLCASSFRGLEKLFFGSGTQLSVL.

Notes on this clone: In the same sample, other DNA sequences code for this CDR3. The chain uses TRBV6-5 and TRBJ2-5; 7 bases fit TRBD1. Germline loops: CDR1 MNHEY, CDR2 SVGAGI. V dropped 2 bases and J dropped 5; count of bases not matched to a gene: 2. The length of the CDR3 is 13 residues. This CDR3 is CASSYRGQETQYF. Written as DNA, the CDR3 is TGTGCCAGCAGTTACCGGGGACAGGAGACCCAGTACTTC.

The rearrangement joins TRBV28 to TRBJ1-4; D is unclear. V lost 6 bases to trimming and J lost 4 bases, with 15 bases between them. Germline V lookup: CDR1 MDHEN, CDR2 SYDVKM. The CDR3 is 15 residues long. The CDR3 loop is CASSSLTQFNEKLFF. The CDR3 DNA reads as TGTGCCAGCAGCTCCCTGACACAATTTAATGAAAAACTGTTTTTT. Filled out from reference TRBV28 and TRBJ1-4, the complete variable domain reads DVKVTQSSRYLVKRTGEKVFLECVQDMDHENMFWYRQDPGLGLRLIYFSYDVKMKEKGDIPEGYSVSREKKERFSLILESASTNQTSMYLCASSSLTQFNEKLFFGSGTQLSVL.

This sequence joins TRBV5-1 and TRBJ2-2; weak D call: TRBD2 (6 bases). V shed 0 bases and J shed 2 bases, with 14 bases lying between them. CDR1 is SGHRS, CDR2 YFSETQ, per germline. The CDR3 has 17 residues. The CDR3: CASSLDGDFTNTGELFF. The CDR3 DNA is TGCGCCAGCAGCTTGGATGGGGACTTTACAAACACCGGGGAGCTGTTTTTT.

This chain uses TRBV19 with TRBJ2-5; 7 nucleotides match TRBD2. The germline gives CDR1 LNHDA, CDR2 SQIVND (reference sequence). CDR3 length equals 17 residues. Losses at the gene ends were 1 base for V and 1 base for J; bases not matched to a gene: 9. The CDR3 DNA follows: TGTGCCAGTAGTATAGGAAGGACTAGGGGCGTCCAAGAGACCCAGTACTTC. Translated: CASSIGRTRGVQETQYF.

The chain joins TRBV11-2 to TRBJ1-3; a weak D match, TRBD1 (6 bases). Per germline, CDR1 SGHAT and CDR2 FQNNGV. This CDR3 has 19 amino acids. Trimming took off 4 bases at V and 0 bases at J, with 22 bases between the two ends. As DNA, the CDR3 is TGTGCCAGCAGCTCTCGGGACATCCGCCGCATTAACTCTGGAAACACCATATATTTT. It specifies CASSSRDIRRINSGNTIYF.

V usage is TRBV5-1 and J usage is TRBJ1-3; D may be TRBD1 (6 bases). Trimming left V 4 bases short and J 1 base short, with 18 bases between. Germline-derived CDR1 and CDR2 are SGHRS and YFSETQ. The CDR3 has 17 residues. Written as DNA, the CDR3 is TGCGCCAGCAGCCCTCTCGCGGGGGCTGGGTCTGGAAACACCATATATTTT. It specifies CASSPLAGAGSGNTIYF.

On this clone itself: At the DNA level, this CDR3 is encoded by other sequences in the same sample as well. The chain couples TRBV30 to TRBJ2-3; D is unclear. The CDR3 is 11 amino acids. Germline V gene lookup returns CDR1 GTSNPN and CDR2 SVGIG (reference sequence). Trimming took off 1 base at V and 6 bases at J, with 5 bases between the two ends. In DNA, the CDR3 is TGTGCCTGGAGTGCATCGGATACGCAGTATTTT. It codes for CAWSASDTQYF.

The gene calls are TRBV14 and TRBJ2-3; 8 positions match TRBD2. The CDR3 has 16 amino acids. Germline values: CDR1 SGHDN, CDR2 FVKESK. Germline trimming cut 2 bases from V and 2 bases from J; bases unmatched to any gene: 6. DNA for the CDR3: TGTGCCAGCAGCCAATCGGGGGGGTCCTACACAGATACGCAGTATTTT. Amino acid sequence: CASSQSGGSYTDTQYF.

This chain joins TRBV5-6 and TRBJ2-3; D is unresolved. V was pared by 0 bases and J by 6 bases, with 8 bases between. The CDR3 runs to 13 residues. CDR1 and CDR2 from the germline V gene are SGHDT and YYEEEE. DNA for the CDR3: TGTGCCAGCAGCTTGGTTCCTTGGGATACGCAGTATTTT. Encoded protein: CASSLVPWDTQYF.

This chain connects TRBV6-6 to TRBJ2-2, with D perhaps TRBD1 or TRBD2 (6 bases each). Germline CDR1 and CDR2: MNHNY and SVGAGI (reference sequence). The CDR3 sequence is 14 residues long. V lost 7 bases and J 7 bases, leaving 16 bases between the germline ends. Here the CDR3 DNA reads TGTGCCAGCAACGGAGGGGGAATTGGCGGGGAGCTGTTTTTT. It translates to CASNGGGIGGELFF.

The chain joins TRBV4-3 to TRBJ2-7; D gene unclear. V lost 1 base to trimming and J lost 6 bases, with 13 bases between them. Germline loops: CDR1 LGHNA, CDR2 YSLEER. The CDR3 totals 14 residues. CDR3 bases: TGCGCCAGCAGCCAAGCGTACAGCTTGCGCGAGCAGTACTTC. This gives the protein CASSQAYSLREQYF.

A note on this clone: Other DNA sequences from this sample encode an identical CDR3 as well. DNA of the CDR3: TGTGCCAGTAGCCGGGACCTTAACTATGGCTACACCTTC. Translated: CASSRDLNYGYTF. The chain combines TRBV6-5 with TRBJ1-2, with a tentative D call TRBD1 (5 bases). This CDR3 region has 13 residues. Trimming shortened V by 9 bases and J by 1 base, and 12 bases separated the two germline ends. In germline, CDR1 is MNHEY, CDR2 SVGAGI.

This chain uses TRBV2 with TRBJ1-1; D gene uncertain. Germline CDR1 is SNHLY and CDR2 is FYNNEI. This CDR3 contains 13 residues. The V end was cut by 10 bases, the J end by 4 bases, with 16 bases between. The DNA of the CDR3 is TGTGCCACCCTAGACCCAAGAGGCACTGAAGCTTTCTTT. Its protein product is CATLDPRGTEAFF. The full variable domain, in which reference TRBV2 and TRBJ1-1 provide the parts outside the CDR3, is EPEVTQTPSHQVTQMGQEVILRCVPISNHLYFYWYRQILGQKVEFLVSFYNNEISEKSEIFDDQFSVERPDGSNFTLKIRSTKLEDSAMYFCATLDPRGTEAFFGQGTRLTVV.

The rearrangement uses TRBV19 and TRBJ2-7; 7 nucleotides match TRBD2. The CDR3 length is 13 residues. The germline CDR1 and CDR2 sequences are LNHDA and SQIVND (reference sequence). Germline trimming cut 7 bases from V and 5 bases from J; bases unmatched to any gene: 8. CDR3 DNA: TGTGCCAGTAAAGCGCCTAGCGGTAACGAGCAGTACTTC. Translated, it gives CASKAPSGNEQYF. The full variable domain, rest sourced from reference TRBV19 and TRBJ2-7, is DGGITQSPKYLFRKEGQNVTLSCEQNLNHDAMYWYRQDPGQGLRLIYYSQIVNDFQKGDIAEGYSVSREKKESFPLTVTSAQKNPTAFYLCASKAPSGNEQYFGPGTRLTVT.

A word on this clone: Different DNA sequences within this sample yield the same CDR3. This chain uses TRBV6-6 with TRBJ2-3; 13 bases are a match to TRBD2. The CDR3 totals 16 residues. Trimming removed 6 bases from V and 4 bases from J; junction bases left unmatched: 7. Germline CDR1 and CDR2: MNHNY and SVGAGI (reference sequence). This chain's CDR3 is CASSPGLAGVADTQYF. The CDR3 DNA is TGTGCCAGCAGCCCAGGACTAGCGGGAGTTGCAGATACGCAGTATTTT.

The chain uses TRBV28 and TRBJ1-4; D ambiguous. V lost 3 bases to trimming and J lost 8 bases, with 10 bases between them. The CDR3 is 13 amino acids. Germline CDR1 MDHEN, CDR2 SYDVKM. CDR3 in amino acids: CASSFGGSEKLFF. As DNA, the CDR3 is TGTGCCAGCAGTTTTGGAGGAAGCGAAAAACTGTTTTTT.

The J gene is TRBJ2-1, the V gene TRBV2, with a tentative D call TRBD1 (5 bases). This CDR3 comprises 13 residues. Per the germline V gene, CDR1 is SNHLY and CDR2 is FYNNEI. Trimming left V 7 bases short and J 4 bases short, with 11 bases between. The CDR3 sequence is CASKIGAYNEQFF. The CDR3 coding sequence is TGTGCCAGCAAGATAGGGGCGTACAATGAGCAGTTCTTC.

The chain uses TRBV7-8 and TRBJ2-3; D is possibly TRBD1 (5 bases). The CDR3 consists of 12 residues. Germline CDR1 SGHVS, CDR2 FQNEAQ. V shed 4 bases and J shed 5 bases, with 7 bases lying between them. CDR3: CASSSGLDTQYF. The CDR3 DNA reads as TGTGCCAGCAGCTCAGGGTTAGATACGCAGTATTTT.

J is TRBJ2-7 and V is TRBV6-5; 7 bases map to TRBD1. Germline V gene sequence: CDR1 MNHEY, CDR2 SVGAGI. This CDR3 spans 15 amino acids. V lost 6 bases, J lost 5 bases, and 13 bases stayed unmatched. CDR3 DNA sequence: TGTGCCAGCAGCTCCCCCCGAGGGGGCGTCGACGAGCAGTACTTC. Translation gives CASSSPRGGVDEQYF.

With regard to this clone: The germline gene is not matched at one end of the junction; a read error may be the cause. The chain employs TRBV7-9 and TRBJ1-2, with a possible D match to TRBD1 (6 bases). The CDR3 length is 12 residues. Germline V CDR1 and CDR2: SEHNR, FQNEAQ (reference sequence). The chain's CDR3 is CASSPHTGTPYF. DNA for the CDR3: TGTGCCAGCAGCCCTCACACCGGGACACCATATTTC.

V and J are TRBV5-6 and TRBJ1-2; D might be TRBD1 (5 bases). The germline V gene has CDR1 SGHDT and CDR2 YYEEEE. Trimming pared 2 bases from V and 8 bases from J, leaving 28 bases between. The CDR3 length is 18 residues. CDR3 in amino acids: CASSFGLEIQGGKRGYTF. CDR3 DNA sequence: TGTGCCAGCAGCTTCGGCTTGGAGATTCAGGGAGGGAAGCGAGGCTACACCTTC.

The rearrangement links TRBV10-3 to TRBJ1-1; D uncertain. V was shortened by 2 bases and J by 12 bases, with 13 bases between the two germline ends. CDR1 is ENHRY, CDR2 SYGVKD, per germline. This CDR3 is 12 amino acids long. The CDR3 sequence is CAISETRESPFF. CDR3 coding DNA: TGTGCCATCAGTGAGACGAGGGAGTCACCTTTCTTT.

This rearrangement joins TRBV21-1 to TRBJ2-1; the table's D call, TRBD2, was not checked against the DNA. TRBV21-1 is shown as a pseudogene. CDR3 length: 15 amino acids. The CDR3 loop is CASSYTSASYNEQFF. The DNA for the CDR3 is TGTGCCAGCAGCTACACTAGCGCTTCCTACAATGAGCAGTTCTTC.